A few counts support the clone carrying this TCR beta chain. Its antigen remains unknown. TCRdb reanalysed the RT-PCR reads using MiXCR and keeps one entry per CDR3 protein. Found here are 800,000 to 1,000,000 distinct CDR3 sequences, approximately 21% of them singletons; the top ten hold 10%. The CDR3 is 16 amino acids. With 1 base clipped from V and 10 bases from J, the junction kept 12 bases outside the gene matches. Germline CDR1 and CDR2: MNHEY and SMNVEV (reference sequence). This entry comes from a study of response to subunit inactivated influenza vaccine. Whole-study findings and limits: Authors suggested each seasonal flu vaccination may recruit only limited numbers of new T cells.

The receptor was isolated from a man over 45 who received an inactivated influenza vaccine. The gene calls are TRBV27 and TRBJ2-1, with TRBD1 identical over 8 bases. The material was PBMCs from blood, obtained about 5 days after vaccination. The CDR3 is CASSLLGRQGAREQFF. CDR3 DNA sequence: TGTGCCAGCAGTTTATTGGGTAGGCAGGGGGCGAGGGAGCAGTTCTTC.